This passage covers 9 T cell receptor beta chains from one sample sequenced in a study of cytomegalovirus exposure and HLA in healthy donors. Primers: 60 Vbeta forward and 13 Jbeta reverse. Clones were sequenced by immunoSEQ multiplex PCR, and TCRdb holds only the in-frame ones, with some missing. The sample yields over 100,000 clones, around 77% seen once. Source material: PBMCs. All receptors derive from a male donor in good health and CMV-seropositive.

The chain is built from TRBV11-3 and TRBJ2-3; D may be TRBD1 (5 bases). This CDR3 region has 14 residues. Germline V lookup: CDR1 SGHNT, CDR2 YENEEA. With 1 base removed from V and 5 bases from J, the gap between germline ends came to 10 bases. CDR3 sequence reads: CASSLGRGGDTQYF. CDR3 bases: TGTGCCAGCAGCTTAGGTAGGGGTGGAGATACGCAGTATTTT.

This sequence joins TRBV7-9 and TRBJ2-6; D is uncertain. V was clipped by 5 bases and J by 1 base, with 15 bases between them. The CDR3 runs to 17 residues. Looked up from germline, CDR1 is SEHNR and CDR2 is FQNEAQ (reference sequence). The CDR3 nucleotides are TGTGCCAGCAGCCGATCACTCACCCTATCTGGGGCCAACGTCCTGACTTTC. It encodes CASSRSLTLSGANVLTF. The entire variable domain, with the rest obtained from reference TRBV7-9 and TRBJ2-6, is as follows: DTGVSQNPRHKITKRGQNVTFRCDPISEHNRLYWYRQTLGQGPEFLTYFQNEAQLEKSRLLSDRFSAERPKGSFSTLEIQRTEQGDSAMYLCASSRSLTLSGANVLTFGAGSRLTVL.

This clone was found a few times. DNA of the CDR3: TGCGCCAGCAGCTTTGCAGACAATGAGCAGTTCTTC. Its protein product is CASSFADNEQFF. The chain couples TRBV5-1 to TRBJ2-1; unclear D gene. The CDR3 sequence is 12 residues long. Deletions cut 2 bases from V and 5 bases from J, with 5 bases between. Germline values: CDR1 SGHRS, CDR2 YFSETQ.

This chain joins TRBV30 and TRBJ1-6, with TRBD1 as a possible D gene (6 bases). Trimming stripped 0 bases from V and 8 bases from J, with 17 bases between. Germline V gives CDR1 GTSNPN, CDR2 SVGIG (reference sequence). The CDR3 has 16 amino acids. The CDR3 nucleotides read TGTGCCTGGAGTGTACTTCAGGGGCGCAGGTATTCACCCCTCCACTTT. Translating gives CAWSVLQGRRYSPLHF.

The rearrangement links TRBV21-1 to TRBJ2-7; the table gives TRBD1 as D, unverified against the DNA. TRBV21-1 is a known pseudogene. This CDR3 has 13 amino acids. The chain's CDR3 is CATEDRGSDEQYF. The CDR3 DNA sequence: TGTGCCACCGAGGACAGGGGGAGCGACGAGCAGTACTTC.

V usage is TRBV29-1 and J usage is TRBJ2-2, with a possible D match to TRBD2 (6 bases). The V gene lost 4 bases and the J gene lost 7 bases, with 19 bases spanning the gap. This CDR3 has 15 amino acids. Germline assignment: CDR1 SQVTM and CDR2 ANQGSEA. DNA of the CDR3: TGCAGCGTTGCCATGGTGCGGGGTGATGACGGGGAGCTGTTTTTT. It codes for CSVAMVRGDDGELFF.

The chain uses TRBV6-1 and TRBJ2-1; D remains ambiguous. V lost 2 bases and J lost 2, with 10 bases in between. Germline CDR1 reads MNHNS; CDR2 reads SASEGT. The CDR3 runs 15 residues. The CDR3 nucleotides are TGTGCCAGCAGTGAACCCTCTCTTCCCTACAATGAGCAGTTCTTC. It encodes CASSEPSLPYNEQFF.

This rearrangement joins TRBV7-2 to TRBJ2-6; D unresolved. V lost 2 bases and J lost 0, with 5 bases in between. The germline V gene encodes CDR1 SGHTA and CDR2 FQGNSA. The CDR3 sequence is 15 residues long. The CDR3 DNA reads as TGTGCCAGCAGCTTAAAGCTCTCTGGGGCCAACGTCCTGACTTTC. The encoded protein is CASSLKLSGANVLTF. The variable domain in full, completed from reference TRBV7-2 and TRBJ2-6, reads GAGVSQSPSNKVTEKGKDVELRCDPISGHTALYWYRQSLGQGLEFLIYFQGNSAPDKSGLPSDRFSAERTGGSVSTLTIQRTQQEDSAVYLCASSLKLSGANVLTFGAGSRLTVL.

In its sample, this clone was seen a few times. The genes are TRBV6-1 and TRBJ1-5; D remains ambiguous. Germline CDR1 MNHNS, CDR2 SASEGT. V was shortened by 2 bases and J by 1 base, with 12 bases between the two germline ends. CDR3 size: 16 residues. The DNA for the CDR3 is TGTGCCAGCAGTGAAAATGGACTTGGCAGCAATCAGCCCCAGCATTTT. This gives the protein CASSENGLGSNQPQHF.